These 10 T cell receptor beta chains came from one sample sequenced in a study of regulatory T cells in long-lasting Graves disease (dated by TCRdb to the early 2020s). The library was built by means of multiplex PCR. The sample was run on an Illumina HiSeq 4000. TCR beta libraries were built with iRepertoire HTBI primers and Arm-PCR amplification of CDR3 regions. TCRdb trimmed the raw reads at Q25, called clones with MiXCR and kept productive beta chains. For every CDR3 protein sequence, its rows merge into one entry that carries the most common genes and DNA. This sample comprises over 650,000 distinct CDR3 sequences, 25% to 35% of them detected only once. The ten largest clones capture roughly 40% of the sample. The time point tag for this specimen amounts to: persistent/refractory GD, antithyroid drugs over 5 years with positive TRAb. For both TCR sequencing and RNA sequencing, RNA was extracted from PBMCs in TRIzol.

The sequencing here drew on peripheral blood mononuclear cells (PBMCs), taken when the disease was refractory, from a patient treated with antithyroid drugs. These receptors originate from a female donor with Graves disease.

This sequence joins TRBV12-3 or TRBV12-4 and TRBJ1-2; D is ambiguous. The V and J ends lost 3 bases and 7 bases respectively, with 9 bases between them. This CDR3 spans 12 amino acids. The CDR3 here is CASSFTPRGYTF. The CDR3 nucleotides are TGTGCCAGCAGTTTTACCCCCCGTGGCTACACCTTC.

There are a few counts of this clonotype. The V and J genes are TRBV7-2 and TRBJ1-2; D uncertain. Trimming pared 1 base from V and 2 bases from J, leaving 8 bases between. The CDR3 totals 14 residues. Germline V gene data show CDR1 as SGHTA and CDR2 as FQGNSA. CDR3 in DNA: TGTGCCAGCAGCTTAGAATCGATCAACTATGGCTACACCTTC. This encodes CASSLESINYGYTF.

This clonotype showed up many times. One end of the junction varies from germline; a read error may be responsible. The chain carries TRBV2 and TRBJ1-2, with D possibly TRBD1 on 5 matching bases. Germline V gene lookup returns CDR1 SNHLY and CDR2 FYNNEI. This CDR3 region has 14 residues. The CDR3 nucleotides read TGTGCCAGCAGGGAAGGGACGGGAAACTATGGCTACACCTTC. It translates to CASREGTGNYGYTF.

The chain joins TRBV19 to TRBJ2-5; a weak D match, TRBD2 (5 bases). From germline, CDR1 is LNHDA and CDR2 SQIVND (reference sequence). The length of the CDR3 is 15 residues. V lost 6 bases and J 4 bases, leaving 18 bases between the germline ends. CDR3 region: CASSPGILVRETQYF. CDR3 in DNA: TGTGCCAGTAGCCCCGGGATCCTTGTGAGAGAGACCCAGTACTTC.

V is TRBV28 and J is TRBJ2-2; a weak D match, TRBD1 (5 bases). The CDR3 totals 17 residues. CDR1 MDHEN and CDR2 SYDVKM come from the germline V gene. The V end lost 2 bases, the J end lost 0 bases, and 13 bases lay between the germline ends. The CDR3 nucleotides are TGTGCCAGCAGTTTAACCCCCGGCAGGGCGAACACCGGGGAGCTGTTTTTT. It encodes CASSLTPGRANTGELFF.

The rearrangement links TRBV19 to TRBJ1-5, with 10 positions matching TRBD1. The CDR3 has 16 residues. Germline trimming cut 1 base from V and 4 bases from J; bases unmatched to any gene: 4. Germline V lookup: CDR1 LNHDA, CDR2 SQIVND (reference sequence). The CDR3 region has the DNA TGTGCCAGTAGTATAGTTTTGGGACAGGGGAATCAGCCCCAGCATTTT. Translated: CASSIVLGQGNQPQHF.

This clonotype occurred many times. The chain couples TRBV27 to TRBJ2-6; D may be TRBD1 (6 bases). Germline loops: CDR1 MNHEY, CDR2 SMNVEV (reference sequence). Trimming removed 4 bases from V and 3 bases from J, with 7 bases in between. There are 14 residues in the CDR3. CDR3 sequence: CASSWGRGANVLTF. The CDR3 region has the DNA TGTGCCAGCAGTTGGGGGCGTGGGGCCAACGTCCTGACTTTC.

The chain combines TRBV5-1 with TRBJ2-5, with D hard to call. V was clipped by 4 bases and J by 1 base, with 8 bases between them. CDR1 is SGHRS, CDR2 YFSETQ, per germline. This CDR3 is 13 amino acids long. CDR3 nucleotide sequence: TGCGCCAGCAGCCCCGACTTCCAAGAGACCCAGTACTTC. Residues: CASSPDFQETQYF.

This clonotype has at least ten counts. The chain is built from TRBV28 and TRBJ1-1, with TRBD1 as a possible D gene (6 bases). The ends were cut back, 8 bases at V and 5 bases at J, with 18 bases in the middle. This CDR3 contains 14 residues. Per the germline V gene, CDR1 is MDHEN and CDR2 is SYDVKM. This chain's CDR3 is CASVMAGVRTEAFF. CDR3 bases: TGTGCCAGCGTCATGGCAGGGGTTCGGACTGAAGCTTTCTTT. Looking up the rest from reference TRBV28 and TRBJ1-1 gives the full variable domain: DVKVTQSSRYLVKRTGEKVFLECVQDMDHENMFWYRQDPGLGLRLIYFSYDVKMKEKGDIPEGYSVSREKKERFSLILESASTNQTSMYLCASVMAGVRTEAFFGQGTRLTVV.

The chain combines TRBV28 with TRBJ1-4, with D perhaps matching TRBD1 (6 bases). CDR3 length equals 14 residues. Looked up from germline, CDR1 is MDHEN and CDR2 is SYDVKM. V was trimmed by 6 bases and J by 6 bases, leaving 14 bases between them. CDR3 in DNA: TGTGCCAGCAGAGAGACAGGCCGGGATGAAAAACTGTTTTTT. Translating it yields CASRETGRDEKLFF.